This T cell receptor beta chain was recovered during a study of blood T cell repertoires in COVID-19. Study as a whole: The analysed material was cDNA or gDNA that came from T cells, B-cell-depleted T cells, or PBMCs.

This clone has a handful of counts. Profiling relied on immunoSEQ multiplex PCR, and the TCRdb table lists in-frame clones only, not all of them. The data hold roughly 360,000 clones, with over 80% observed a single time. CDR1 is MDHEN and CDR2 is SYDVKM in the germline V gene. Unmatched junction bases numbered 4, after V lost 6 bases and J lost 3 bases. The CDR3 runs to 14 residues. The chain is built from TRBV28 and TRBJ1-4, with 7 bases fitting TRBD1. This receptor was obtained from a woman aged 50 to 65 who had recovered from COVID-19. The material sequenced was PBMCs or T cells enriched from blood (not recorded which). The CDR3 sequence is CASRRDRPNEKLFF. The DNA for the CDR3 is TGTGCCAGCAGGCGGGACAGACCTAATGAAAAACTGTTTTTT. Using reference TRBV28 and TRBJ1-4 for the parts outside the CDR3, the full variable domain is DVKVTQSSRYLVKRTGEKVFLECVQDMDHENMFWYRQDPGLGLRLIYFSYDVKMKEKGDIPEGYSVSREKKERFSLILESASTNQTSMYLCASRRDRPNEKLFFGSGTQLSVL.